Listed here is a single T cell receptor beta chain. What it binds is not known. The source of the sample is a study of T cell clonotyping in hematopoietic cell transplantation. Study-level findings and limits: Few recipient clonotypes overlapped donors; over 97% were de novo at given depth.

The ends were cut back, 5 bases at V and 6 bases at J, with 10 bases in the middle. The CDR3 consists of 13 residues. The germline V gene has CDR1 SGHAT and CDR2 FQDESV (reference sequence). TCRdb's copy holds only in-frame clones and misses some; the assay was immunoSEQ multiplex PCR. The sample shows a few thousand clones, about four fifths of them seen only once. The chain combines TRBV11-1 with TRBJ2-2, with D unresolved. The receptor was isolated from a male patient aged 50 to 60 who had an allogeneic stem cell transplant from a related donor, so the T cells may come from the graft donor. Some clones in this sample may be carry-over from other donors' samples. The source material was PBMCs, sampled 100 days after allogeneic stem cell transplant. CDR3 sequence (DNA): TGTGCCAGCAGCATTAGGGTGCCCGGGGAGCTGTTTTTT. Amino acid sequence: CASSIRVPGELFF.